These 10 T cell receptor beta chains were sequenced from one sample in a study of T cells in Graves' hyperthyroidism and ophthalmopathy. TCR beta CDR3 sequences were amplified from RNA transcripts. Carried out on the TCR CDR3, a first-round RT-PCR used the HTBI primer set. Each CDR3 protein is one row after TCRdb ran MiXCR on the multiplex PCR reads. The repertoire holds approximately 870,000 distinct CDR3 sequences, with 38% as singletons. The sequenced sample consisted of blood. The receptors derive from a man between 18 and 29 years old with Graves' hyperthyroidism.

This rearrangement joins TRBV7-9 to TRBJ2-2; D might be TRBD1 (5 bases). Germline V gene lookup returns CDR1 SEHNR and CDR2 FQNEAQ (reference sequence). The CDR3 length is 14 residues. The V end lost 3 bases, the J end lost 6 bases, and 11 bases lay between the germline ends. CDR3 nucleotides: TGTGCCAGCAGCTTGTCCGGACATTCCGGGGAGCTGTTTTTT. Translated, it gives CASSLSGHSGELFF. The full variable domain, with the rest looked up from reference TRBV7-9 and TRBJ2-2, is DTGVSQNPRHKITKRGQNVTFRCDPISEHNRLYWYRQTLGQGPEFLTYFQNEAQLEKSRLLSDRFSAERPKGSFSTLEIQRTEQGDSAMYLCASSLSGHSGELFFGEGSRLTVL.

This chain connects TRBV19 to TRBJ1-2; 7 nucleotides match TRBD1. The CDR3 contains 14 residues. With 3 bases clipped from V and 4 bases from J, the junction kept 5 bases outside the gene matches. In germline, CDR1 is LNHDA, CDR2 SQIVND (reference sequence). This chain's CDR3 is CASSMGDSFYGYTF. DNA of the CDR3: TGTGCCAGTAGTATGGGGGACAGTTTCTATGGCTACACCTTC.

The rearrangement uses TRBV7-9 and TRBJ2-2; 10 nucleotides match TRBD2. CDR3 length: 20 amino acids. V trimming: 6 bases; J trimming: 5 bases; junction bases outside the gene matches: 21. Looked up from germline, CDR1 is SEHNR and CDR2 is FQNEAQ (reference sequence). In DNA, the CDR3 is TGTGCCAGCAGGAGAAGAAGGTGGAAGCGGGAGGGCCCTGGGACCGGGGAGCTGTTTTTT. Its protein product is CASRRRRWKREGPGTGELFF.

The V and J genes are TRBV25-1 and TRBJ2-7; D perhaps matches TRBD1 (5 bases). The V end lost 4 bases, the J end lost 1 base, and 14 bases lay between the germline ends. The CDR3 runs 15 residues. From germline, CDR1 is MGHDK and CDR2 SYGVNS. The CDR3 reads CASSAPLYRSYEQYF. DNA for the CDR3: TGTGCCAGCAGTGCTCCCCTCTACAGGTCCTACGAGCAGTACTTC.

This clonotype was observed at least ten times. This rearrangement joins TRBV5-1 to TRBJ1-1; D remains ambiguous. The CDR3 runs 13 residues. Looked up from germline, CDR1 is SGHRS and CDR2 is YFSETQ. Trimming pared 4 bases from V and 5 bases from J, leaving 12 bases between. As DNA, the CDR3 is TGCGCCAGCAGCGGCAGCGCGCAAACTGAAGCTTTCTTT. It translates to CASSGSAQTEAFF.

This chain links TRBV20-1 with TRBJ2-7; 7 bases line up with TRBD2. The CDR3 has 14 residues. After removal of 1 base from V and 3 bases from J, the junction contained 6 bases not matched to a gene. The germline V gene encodes CDR1 DFQATT and CDR2 SNEGSKA (reference sequence). As DNA, the CDR3 is TGCAGTGCTAGAGGTGCAGCGGGACGCTACGAGCAGTACTTC. Translation: CSARGAAGRYEQYF.

The chain is built from TRBV7-9 and TRBJ2-7; D possibly uses TRBD1 or TRBD2 (5 bases each). The ends were cut back, 1 base at V and 6 bases at J, with 13 bases in the middle. This CDR3 is 14 amino acids long. Germline lookup yields CDR1 SEHNR and CDR2 FQNEAQ (reference sequence). The CDR3 nucleotides read TGTGCCAGCAGCTTAGAGTCCCGGGGCAGCGAGCAGTACTTC. Residues: CASSLESRGSEQYF. Full variable domain (outside the CDR3, taken from reference TRBV7-9 and TRBJ2-7): DTGVSQNPRHKITKRGQNVTFRCDPISEHNRLYWYRQTLGQGPEFLTYFQNEAQLEKSRLLSDRFSAERPKGSFSTLEIQRTEQGDSAMYLCASSLESRGSEQYFGPGTRLTVT.

This clonotype has at least ten counts. This chain joins TRBV7-9 and TRBJ1-2; D is uncertain. V was shortened by 1 base and J by 5 bases, with 17 bases between the two germline ends. Germline V gene lookup returns CDR1 SEHNR and CDR2 FQNEAQ (reference sequence). The CDR3 is 16 residues long. CDR3 loop: CASSLDSPGTPYGYTF. The CDR3 bases are TGTGCCAGCAGCTTAGATTCCCCCGGAACGCCATATGGCTACACCTTC. Looking up the rest from reference TRBV7-9 and TRBJ1-2 gives the full variable domain: DTGVSQNPRHKITKRGQNVTFRCDPISEHNRLYWYRQTLGQGPEFLTYFQNEAQLEKSRLLSDRFSAERPKGSFSTLEIQRTEQGDSAMYLCASSLDSPGTPYGYTFGSGTRLTVV.

A note on this clonotype: A junction boundary mismatches the germline segment, possibly from a read error. V is TRBV5-1 and J is TRBJ2-5, with D hard to call. This CDR3 contains 16 residues. From germline, CDR1 is SGHRS and CDR2 YFSETQ. CDR3 loop: CASSPLGRAFPETQYF. The DNA of the CDR3 is TGTGCCAGCAGCCCCCTAGGTAGGGCTTTCCCAGAGACCCAGTACTTC.

The chain recombines TRBV29-1 with TRBJ2-7, with 14 nucleotides matching TRBD2. This CDR3 has 16 amino acids. V lost 0 bases and J lost 7; bases outside the gene matches: 8. Germline values: CDR1 SQVTM, CDR2 ANQGSEA. In DNA form, the CDR3 reads TGCAGCGTTGAAGATAGGACTAGCGGGGGGCTCTGGGAGCAGTACTTC. This translates into CSVEDRTSGGLWEQYF.